This T cell receptor beta chain was documented in a study of cytomegalovirus exposure and HLA in healthy donors. In the PCR, 60 Vbeta and 13 Jbeta primers were used. Only in-frame clones appear in the TCRdb table, and some are missing; sequencing was by immunoSEQ multiplex PCR. This table has 150,000 to 200,000 clones, roughly 86% appearing once. The length of the CDR3 is 15 residues. V lost 9 bases and J lost 7, with 22 bases in between. Germline assignment: CDR1 SGHRS and CDR2 YFSETQ. The J gene is TRBJ2-2, the V gene TRBV5-1, with D possibly TRBD1 on 6 matching bases. Input material: PBMCs. The receptor was isolated from a woman between 18 and 29 years old in good health and CMV-seronegative. CDR3 residues: CATTPGQPNFGELFF. The CDR3 region has the DNA TGCGCCACGACTCCGGGACAACCGAACTTCGGGGAGCTGTTTTTT. Together with reference TRBV5-1 and TRBJ2-2, the CDR3 gives the full variable domain: KAGVTQTPRYLIKTRGQQVTLSCSPISGHRSVSWYQQTPGQGLQFLFEYFSETQRNKGNFPGRFSGRQFSNSRSEMNVSTLELGDSALYLCATTPGQPNFGELFFGEGSRLTVL.